A selection of T cell receptor beta chains follows, all from one sample in a study of identical twins. TCRdb processed the 5' RACE reads anew with MiXCR; each CDR3 protein has one entry. The sample yields hundreds of thousands of distinct CDR3 sequences, around a sixth seen once. This sample was shared with a second study, whose subject was T cells expressing NK-cell markers.

The sequenced sample consisted of PBMCs. The source is a woman between 18 and 29 years old in good health. The CDR3 runs from the conserved cysteine through the conserved F or W. Each record gives: J gene, CDR3 length, V gene, clone size, CDR3 protein. Expanded clones are given a class, and other clones once, few, many or no size at all.

TRBJ1-1 14 TRBV12-3/TRBV12-4 few CASSLYLGTTEAFF
TRBJ2-7 12 TRBV12-3/TRBV12-4 few CASSASGYEQYF
TRBJ2-1 17 TRBV6-2/TRBV6-3 . CASSYSMFSSSYNEQFF
TRBJ1-6 13 TRBV7-2 few CASSPPGDSPLHF
TRBJ2-1 16 TRBV5-1 few CASSLTVSSSYNEQFF
TRBJ2-4 14 TRBV5-1 few CASSLGAGDRIQYF
TRBJ1-1 13 TRBV10-3 . CAISAQRDTEAFF
TRBJ1-2 13 TRBV12-3/TRBV12-4 . CASSLRQGHGYTF
TRBJ2-7 15 TRBV2 . CASSEAGQRLYEQYF
TRBJ2-7 14 TRBV7-2 many CASSRGQGRYEQYF
TRBJ2-7 15 TRBV6-5 . CASSNSVLTSYEQYF
TRBJ2-6 14 TRBV20-1 few CSARTEPGANVLTF
TRBJ2-7 13 TRBV7-2 . CASSLARRGEQYF
TRBJ2-2 15 TRBV5-1 few CASSLVLAGGEELFF
TRBJ2-2 17 TRBV5-1 few CASTVLPGTLNTGELFF
TRBJ1-1 10 TRBV29-1 . CSVEDPEAFF
TRBJ2-7 14 TRBV4-1 . CASSQPTSSHEQYF
TRBJ2-1 16 TRBV12-3/TRBV12-4 few CASSLMTGGMNNEQFF
TRBJ2-1 17 TRBV6-1 . CASSTFSPTSDFNEQFF
TRBJ2-1 15 TRBV12-3/TRBV12-4 many CASTQRGGHGNEQFF
TRBJ2-1 12 TRBV10-3 . CAISGIYNEQFF
TRBJ2-5 15 TRBV20-1 few CSARDGASGSQTQYF
TRBJ1-2 15 TRBV7-9 . CASSLDLNANYGYTF
TRBJ2-7 14 TRBV6-1 many CASRPRTVSYEQYF
TRBJ1-1 13 TRBV7-6 few CASSLEDRGSAFF
TRBJ2-1 13 TRBV6-6 . CATNWATYNEQFF
TRBJ1-1 13 TRBV7-9 few CASSLRKDTEAFF
TRBJ2-6 17 TRBV5-1 . CASSLRSFSSGANVLTF
TRBJ2-1 13 TRBV29-1 few CSVWGGSYNEQFF
TRBJ2-7 13 TRBV29-1 few CSVVGTGTWEQYF
TRBJ2-7 14 TRBV6-1 . CASTRGSGSWEQYF
TRBJ1-2 14 TRBV9 . CASTQQGNNYGYTF
TRBJ2-2 17 TRBV29-1 few CSVELNLAGHRTGELFF
TRBJ2-7 15 TRBV6-1 . CASSKQGLGLYEQYF
TRBJ1-4 15 TRBV4-1 . CASSQGWVGTKKLFF
TRBJ2-5 14 TRBV12-3/TRBV12-4 few CASSLVGGAETQYF
TRBJ2-1 16 TRBV7-2 few CASSPRQGAVYNEQFF
TRBJ2-5 17 TRBV7-8 few CASSTRTSGDRRETQYF
TRBJ2-5 15 TRBV18 . CASSPAPSGQETQYF
TRBJ2-1 16 TRBV5-1 many CASSLQGGGQNNEQFF
TRBJ1-2 14 TRBV14 few CASSPLPGVYGYTF
TRBJ2-7 13 TRBV20-1 . CSAQERGPYEQYF
TRBJ2-7 15 TRBV5-1 few CASSSGGTIYYEQYF
TRBJ2-1 15 TRBV4-1 . CASSSRDRDYNEQFF
TRBJ2-1 15 TRBV5-1 . CASSVELAGVDEQFF
TRBJ2-7 16 TRBV6-5 . CASSSQGRTATYEQYF
TRBJ2-7 16 TRBV10-3 . CAISGGGLKSSYEQYF